A single sample is the source of the 30 T cell receptor beta chains below, sequenced in a study of neurological immune-mediated disorders. TCRdb re-called the 5' RACE reads with MiXCR, one entry per CDR3 protein. The sample holds tens of thousands of distinct CDR3 sequences, 3.5% to 4.5% seen once. The sample consisted of PBMCs. The receptors were gathered from a woman in her forties or fifties with multiple sclerosis.

This clonotype came up many times. The V gene is TRBV9, the J gene TRBJ2-7; TRBD2 is a possible D gene (6 bases). The V end lost 3 bases, the J end lost 3 bases, and 13 bases lay between the germline ends. The CDR3 totals 14 residues. Germline V gives CDR1 SGDLS, CDR2 YYNGEE. For the CDR3, the DNA is TGTGCCAGCAGCGCCGGCGGGACGTACTACGAGCAGTACTTC. It is translated as CASSAGGTYYEQYF. The full variable domain, rest sourced from reference TRBV9 and TRBJ2-7, is DSGVTQTPKHLITATGQRVTLRCSPRSGDLSVYWYQQSLDQGLQFLIQYYNGEERAKGNILERFSAQQFPDLHSELNLSSLELGDSALYFCASSAGGTYYEQYFGPGTRLTVT.

This clonotype has more than one count but fewer than ten. The V call is TRBV10-3, the J call TRBJ1-2; 10 positions agree with TRBD1. Germline CDR1 ENHRY, CDR2 SYGVKD. The CDR3 contains 12 residues. Unmatched junction bases numbered 5, after V lost 6 bases and J lost 10 bases. The CDR3 bases are TGTGCCATCAGCGCCGGGACAGGGGACTACACCTTC. It is translated as CAISAGTGDYTF.

Many counts were recorded for this clonotype. V is TRBV10-3 and J is TRBJ1-1; D possibly corresponds to TRBD1 (6 bases). The CDR3 covers 14 residues. Trimming pared 6 bases from V and 0 bases from J, leaving 11 bases between. Germline-derived CDR1 and CDR2 are ENHRY and SYGVKD. In DNA form, the CDR3 reads TGTGCCATCAGCGGGCAGGGGTTGAACACTGAAGCTTTCTTT. Protein: CAISGQGLNTEAFF.

Points on this clonotype: This likely comes from a read error, as the CDR3 has no conserved phenylalanine or tryptophan at its end. V gene TRBV5-6 combines with J gene TRBJ1-2, with D tentatively TRBD1 (6 bases). This CDR3 comprises 13 residues. Germline-derived CDR1 and CDR2 are SGHDT and YYEEEE. V was shortened by 0 bases and J by 8 bases, with 11 bases between the two germline ends. The chain's CDR3 is CASSLAGEEGYTV. CDR3 nucleotide sequence: TGTGCCAGCAGCTTGGCAGGGGAGGAGGGCTACACCGTC.

This clonotype was observed many times. The gene calls are TRBV11-2 and TRBJ2-7; maybe TRBD1 (5 bases). Germline assignment: CDR1 SGHAT and CDR2 FQNNGV. V lost 0 bases and J lost 9, with 15 bases in between. There are 14 residues in the CDR3. The CDR3 loop reads CASSLDLREKWQYF. The CDR3 DNA reads TGTGCCAGCAGCTTAGATCTCAGGGAAAAATGGCAGTACTTC.

This clonotype was seen at least ten times. The V gene is TRBV5-1, the J gene TRBJ2-3, with 11 bases identical to TRBD2. The CDR3 extends over 20 amino acids. The V and J ends lost 0 bases and 5 bases, in that order; junction bases with no gene match: 17. Germline CDR1 and CDR2: SGHRS and YFSETQ. CDR3 sequence reads: CASSLGRSLLAGEVLDTQYF. DNA of the CDR3: TGCGCCAGCAGCTTGGGTAGATCTCTACTAGCGGGAGAGGTGCTAGATACGCAGTATTTT.

This clonotype was detected many times. The chain uses TRBV6-6 and TRBJ1-1; weak D call: TRBD1 (6 bases). The V end lost 5 bases, the J end lost 2 bases, and 15 bases lay between the germline ends. Germline-derived CDR1 and CDR2 are MNHNY and SVGAGI (reference sequence). The CDR3 spans 15 residues. CDR3 nucleotide sequence: TGTGCCAGCAGTAACCCACAGGGTTCTAACACTGAAGCTTTCTTT. Translating it yields CASSNPQGSNTEAFF.

Comment on this clonotype: With a much larger clone just one base away, this may be a read error. The chain combines TRBV6-5 with TRBJ2-7; D tentatively reads TRBD1 or TRBD2 (5 bases each). CDR1 is MNHEY, CDR2 SVGAGI, per germline. Trimming cost V 4 bases and J 4 bases, with 11 bases left between them. This CDR3 comprises 13 residues. The CDR3, as DNA: TGTGCCAGCAGTTTACCATGGGGGTACGAGCAGTACTTC. Its translation is CASSLPWGYEQYF.

The chain joins TRBV7-2 to TRBJ2-5; tentative D call: TRBD1 (5 bases). CDR3 length: 14 residues. Germline V CDR1 and CDR2: SGHTA, FQGNSA. Trimming took 2 bases from V and 4 from J, leaving 11 bases between them. The CDR3, as DNA: TGTGCCAGCAGCTTATACTCAGGGTTAGAGACCCAGTACTTC. Translated, it gives CASSLYSGLETQYF.

This chain connects TRBV5-6 to TRBJ2-1; 10 positions agree with TRBD1. The V gene end was trimmed by 3 bases and the J gene end by 4 bases; junction bases not matched to a gene: 4. The CDR3 extends over 15 amino acids. Per the germline V gene, CDR1 is SGHDT and CDR2 is YYEEEE. The CDR3 region is CASSWRTGGYNEQFF. CDR3 nucleotides: TGTGCCAGCAGCTGGAGGACAGGGGGATACAATGAGCAGTTCTTC.

This clonotype was observed many times. V and J are TRBV4-3 and TRBJ2-3; 9 positions agree with TRBD1. Unmatched junction bases numbered 5, after V lost 0 bases and J lost 4 bases. The CDR3 contains 16 residues. Germline V lookup: CDR1 LGHNA, CDR2 YSLEER. CDR3 amino acids: CASSQDPGQGSDTQYF. As DNA, the CDR3 is TGCGCCAGCAGCCAAGATCCAGGACAGGGGTCAGATACGCAGTATTTT.

This clonotype was seen ten or more times. A much more abundant neighbour one base away suggests this may be a read error. The chain has TRBV5-1 and TRBJ1-3; D remains ambiguous. CDR1 is SGHRS and CDR2 is YFSETQ in the germline V gene. This CDR3 is 16 amino acids long. The CDR3 loop reads CASSPLAPGGGKTIYF. The CDR3 nucleotides read TGCGCCAGCAGCCCCCTCGCTCCCGGAGGAGGAAAAACCATATATTTT.

The sample holds many counts of this clonotype. The J gene is TRBJ1-2, the V gene TRBV12-3 or TRBV12-4, with D tentatively TRBD1 (5 bases). This CDR3 spans 14 amino acids. V was trimmed by 9 bases and J by 4 bases, leaving 18 bases between them. The CDR3 reads CASQLGVVPYGYTF. In DNA form, the CDR3 reads TGTGCCAGTCAGTTGGGGGTAGTCCCCTATGGCTACACCTTC.

This clonotype was seen ten or more times. The chain joins TRBV24-1 to TRBJ2-7; TRBD2 matches 11 bases. The CDR3 loop spans 14 amino acids. Germline V lookup: CDR1 KGHDR, CDR2 SFDVKD. J was trimmed by 9 bases and V by 10 bases; bases with no gene match: 13. CDR3 amino acids: CATATSGITPVQYF. For the CDR3, the DNA is TGTGCCACAGCGACTAGCGGGATAACCCCCGTGCAGTACTTC.

This clonotype was counted many times. This rearrangement joins TRBV5-1 to TRBJ1-1, with D possibly TRBD1 on 5 matching bases. This CDR3 spans 13 amino acids. The V end lost 3 bases, the J end lost 0 bases, and 6 bases lay between the germline ends. Germline assignment: CDR1 SGHRS and CDR2 YFSETQ. The DNA of the CDR3 is TGCGCCAGCAGCTCGGGGGTGAACACTGAAGCTTTCTTT. It specifies CASSSGVNTEAFF.

This clonotype has a count of ten or more. V gene TRBV6-2 or TRBV6-3 combines with J gene TRBJ2-6; 7 nucleotides match TRBD1. This CDR3 is 16 amino acids long. The J segment lost 2 bases and the V segment lost 5 bases, leaving 6 bases of the junction unmatched. Germline CDR1 MNHEY, CDR2 SVGEGT. The DNA for the CDR3 is TGTGCCAGCAGTAAAGGGGGCAGTACTGGGGCCAACGTCCTGACTTTC. This sequence encodes CASSKGGSTGANVLTF.

The sample holds many counts of this clonotype. The chain joins TRBV20-1 to TRBJ1-4, with a weak D call TRBD1 (5 bases). This CDR3 has 15 amino acids. Germline V gives CDR1 DFQATT, CDR2 SNEGSKA (reference sequence). V was cut by 6 bases and J by 7 bases, with 21 bases left in between. CDR3 protein: CSAPPPAGRGEKLFF. The CDR3 DNA is TGCAGTGCCCCCCCCCCTGCAGGGCGGGGTGAAAAACTGTTTTTT.

The sample holds many counts of this clonotype. J is TRBJ2-3 and V is TRBV4-2; 10 bases align to TRBD1. CDR3 length: 16 amino acids. Germline V gene data show CDR1 as LGHNA and CDR2 as YNFKEQ. J gave up 6 bases and V 0 bases, and 6 bases lay outside the gene matches. Here the CDR3 DNA reads TGTGCCAGCAGCCAAGATGACAGGGGGCGCATGGATACGCAGTATTTT. Amino acid sequence: CASSQDDRGRMDTQYF.

The chain uses TRBV12-3 or TRBV12-4 and TRBJ1-1; 8 positions agree with TRBD1. The CDR3 contains 14 residues. V lost 8 bases and J lost 1; bases outside the gene matches: 6. The CDR3 protein is CASRPGQGNTEAFF. DNA of the CDR3: TGTGCCAGCCGACCCGGACAGGGGAACACTGAAGCTTTCTTT.

Here the CDR3 reads CASSRGGRRADEQYF. In nucleotides, the CDR3 is TGTGCCAGCAGCCGCGGGGGACGAAGGGCGGACGAGCAGTACTTC. The chain combines TRBV7-2 with TRBJ2-7; 7 nucleotides line up with TRBD2. Germline CDR1 reads SGHTA; CDR2 reads FQGNSA. The CDR3 length is 15 residues. Germline trimming cut 5 bases from V and 5 bases from J; bases unmatched to any gene: 12. The variable domain in full, with the rest retrieved from reference TRBV7-2 and TRBJ2-7, is GAGVSQSPSNKVTEKGKDVELRCDPISGHTALYWYRQSLGQGLEFLIYFQGNSAPDKSGLPSDRFSAERTGGSVSTLTIQRTQQEDSAVYLCASSRGGRRADEQYFGPGTRLTVT.

Many counts were recorded for this clonotype. The rearrangement links TRBV20-1 to TRBJ2-7; D gene unclear. CDR1 and CDR2 (germline): DFQATT, SNEGSKA (reference sequence). This CDR3 is built from 14 residues. Trimming shortened V by 0 bases and J by 6 bases, and 15 bases separated the two germline ends. The chain's CDR3 is CSARDGGDLLEQYF. CDR3 bases: TGCAGTGCTAGAGATGGTGGAGATCTTCTCGAGCAGTACTTC.

This clonotype has ten or more counts. The genes are TRBV7-9 and TRBJ2-1; tentatively, D is TRBD2 (6 bases). The CDR3 totals 15 residues. Trimming removed 2 bases at V and 7 bases at J, with 15 bases between. Germline values: CDR1 SEHNR, CDR2 FQNEAQ (reference sequence). CDR3 sequence reads: CASSLLLGLDNEQFF. Here the CDR3 DNA reads TGTGCCAGCAGCTTACTTCTGGGACTGGATAATGAGCAGTTCTTC.

In its sample, this clonotype was seen a few times. The V call is TRBV3-1, the J call TRBJ2-1; 10 bases are a match to TRBD2. The germline V gene has CDR1 LGHDT and CDR2 YNNKEL (reference sequence). The V gene end was trimmed by 4 bases and the J gene end by 4 bases; junction bases not matched to a gene: 7. The CDR3 extends over 16 amino acids. The CDR3 DNA sequence: TGTGCCAGCAGCCTGACCGGGACTAGCGATTACAATGAGCAGTTCTTC. As protein: CASSLTGTSDYNEQFF.

The rearrangement links TRBV18 to TRBJ2-1; D remains unclear. The CDR3 consists of 13 residues. Germline CDR1 reads KGHSH; CDR2 reads LQKENI. The V gene lost 3 bases and the J gene lost 4 bases, with 7 bases spanning the gap. CDR3 in DNA: TGTGCCAGCTCACCGAGCCTGTACAATGAGCAGTTCTTC. Translating gives CASSPSLYNEQFF.

This clonotype has a count of ten or more. This chain joins TRBV25-1 and TRBJ2-1, with D unclear. Trimming stripped 3 bases from V and 7 bases from J, with 7 bases between. The CDR3 totals 12 residues. Germline V lookup: CDR1 MGHDK, CDR2 SYGVNS. CDR3 protein: CASSELSNEQFF. CDR3 sequence (DNA): TGTGCCAGCAGTGAGCTCAGTAATGAGCAGTTCTTC.

This clonotype was counted at least ten times. This rearrangement joins TRBV5-1 to TRBJ1-1; TRBD1 agrees at 8 bases. The trim removed 4 bases at V and 0 bases at J, leaving 2 bases unmatched. Germline V gene sequence: CDR1 SGHRS, CDR2 YFSETQ. The CDR3 contains 14 residues. The CDR3 sequence is CASSRQGLNTEAFF. CDR3 nucleotide sequence: TGCGCCAGCAGCCGACAGGGGTTGAACACTGAAGCTTTCTTT.

This clonotype was counted ten times or more. The chain combines TRBV7-9 with TRBJ1-4; a possible D gene is TRBD1 (5 bases). V was clipped by 1 base and J by 3 bases, with 9 bases between them. Per germline, CDR1 SEHNR and CDR2 FQNEAQ (reference sequence). The CDR3 runs to 15 residues. The CDR3 protein is CASSLDPGANEKLFF. The CDR3 nucleotides are TGTGCCAGCAGCTTAGATCCGGGGGCTAATGAAAAACTGTTTTTT.

This clonotype was seen ten or more times. The CDR3 here is CASSLLPGLGSTGELFF. The DNA for the CDR3 is TGTGCCAGCAGCTTGCTCCCGGGACTAGGGAGCACCGGGGAGCTGTTTTTT. V usage is TRBV7-2 and J usage is TRBJ2-2; 8 bases align to TRBD2. CDR3 size: 17 residues. Trimming took 3 bases from V and 4 from J; bases not matched to a gene: 10. Germline V gene data show CDR1 as SGHTA and CDR2 as FQGNSA.

This clonotype was seen ten or more times. The V call is TRBV7-8, the J call TRBJ1-6; 7 bases agree with TRBD1. The CDR3 is made up of 15 amino acids. V was pared by 5 bases and J by 10 bases, with 11 bases of the junction left unmatched. The germline V gene has CDR1 SGHVS and CDR2 FQNEAQ. CDR3 sequence reads: CASSPTRDSRSPLHF. CDR3 coding DNA: TGTGCCAGCAGCCCCACCAGGGACAGTCGCTCACCCCTCCACTTT.

The genes are TRBV27 and TRBJ2-1, with 7 bases aligning to TRBD2. Per germline, CDR1 MNHEY and CDR2 SMNVEV (reference sequence). The CDR3 totals 14 residues. The J segment lost 0 bases and the V segment lost 6 bases, leaving 2 bases of the junction unmatched. The CDR3 protein is CASRGGSSYNEQFF. The CDR3 nucleotides are TGTGCCAGCAGGGGCGGGAGCTCCTACAATGAGCAGTTCTTC.